The present TCR beta chain was sequenced within a study of long-term antiretroviral therapy in people with HIV. Points on this clone: The antigen remains undetermined.

The study, taken as a whole, reports: Diversity went up after ART and still fell short of transplant donor controls.

At the survey level, the v3.0 immunoSEQ assay was run. Sequenced by immunoSEQ multiplex PCR; TCRdb stores in-frame clones only, minus some. This table holds almost 20,000 clones, around three quarters found once. The source is a woman aged 40 to 49 with HIV. Sequencing was performed on unsorted PBMCs, taken 0.2 years after starting antiretroviral therapy.

CDR3 in amino acids: CASSPALAPTDTQYF. The CDR3, as DNA: TGCGCCAGCAGCCCAGCGTTGGCCCCGACAGATACGCAGTATTTT. The V and J genes are TRBV5-1 and TRBJ2-3; unclear D gene. V shed 4 bases and J shed 3 bases, with 15 bases lying between them. The CDR3 spans 15 residues. Germline CDR1 SGHRS, CDR2 YFSETQ. The complete variable domain, with remaining parts taken from reference TRBV5-1 and TRBJ2-3, reads KAGVTQTPRYLIKTRGQQVTLSCSPISGHRSVSWYQQTPGQGLQFLFEYFSETQRNKGNFPGRFSGRQFSNSRSEMNVSTLELGDSALYLCASSPALAPTDTQYFGPGTRLTVL.